Below, 10 T cell receptor beta chains from the same sample are listed, as sequenced in a study of read filtering for tumor transcriptome and immune sequencing. This library used approximately 390 ng RNA and molecular barcoded adaptors spanning alpha/delta and beta/gamma chains. TCRdb redid the calling of the reads with MiXCR, one entry per CDR3 protein. The sample shows 100,000 to 150,000 distinct CDR3 sequences, under 15% of them seen only once. Sequences were obtained from a population of CD138-negative cells sorted from bone marrow. Receptors were obtained from a donor at least 40 years old with multiple myeloma.

This clonotype was seen more than once but under ten times. A much bigger clone sits one base away, suggesting this may be a read error. The chain links TRBV12-3 or TRBV12-4 to TRBJ2-1, with TRBD2 matching over 10 bases. The CDR3 spans 18 residues. The CDR3 nucleotides read TGTGCCAGCAGTTTGACCCGACTAGCGGGCGTTGTACCGAATGTGCAGTTCTTC. Its translation: CASSLTRLAGVVPNVQFF.

The V call is TRBV9, the J call TRBJ2-1; the D is unclear. The V gene's germline CDR1 is SGDLS and CDR2 YYNGEE. V lost 0 bases, J lost 3 bases, and 13 bases lay in between. This CDR3 comprises 16 residues. The CDR3 region is CASSVGALPNYNEQFF. CDR3 bases: TGTGCCAGCAGCGTAGGGGCCCTTCCCAACTACAATGAGCAGTTCTTC.

With respect to this clonotype: A much larger clone sits a single nucleotide away, making a read error possible. The CDR3 sequence is CASSHQLPEGNVQFF. CDR3 sequence (DNA): TGTGCCAGCAGCCACCAACTACCAGAGGGGAATGTGCAGTTCTTC. The genes are TRBV11-2 and TRBJ2-1; TRBD1 or TRBD2 may be the D gene (5 bases each). Per the germline V gene, CDR1 is SGHAT and CDR2 is FQNNGV. The CDR3 contains 15 residues.

V and J are TRBV7-8 and TRBJ1-5, with D possibly being TRBD1 (5 bases). This CDR3 spans 18 amino acids. The germline V and J ends were trimmed by 1 base and 4 bases, with 20 bases remaining between them. The V gene's germline CDR1 is SGHVS and CDR2 FQNEAQ. CDR3 region: CASSLEGRWKDPNQPQHF. For the CDR3, the DNA is TGTGCCAGCAGCTTAGAGGGGCGGTGGAAAGACCCTAATCAGCCCCAGCATTTT.

In its sample, this clonotype was seen a few times. The rearrangement uses TRBV6-5 and TRBJ2-6; D could derive from TRBD1 or TRBD2 (5 bases each). The V gene's germline CDR1 is MNHEY and CDR2 SVGAGI. The CDR3 contains 19 residues. V dropped 0 bases and J dropped 0 bases, with 15 bases sitting between them. The CDR3 is CASSYSRQRISSGANVLTF. For the CDR3, the DNA is TGTGCCAGCAGTTACTCGAGACAGCGGATAAGCTCTGGGGCCAACGTCCTGACTTTC.

This clonotype appeared many times. V is TRBV6-2 or TRBV6-3 and J is TRBJ2-1; D remains ambiguous. The germline V gene encodes CDR1 MNHEY and CDR2 SVGEGT. CDR3 length: 15 amino acids. V was trimmed by 0 bases and J by 7 bases, leaving 13 bases between them. The CDR3, as DNA: TGTGCCAGCAGTTACTCGGCCTCCCTACGGAATGAGCAGTTCTTC. It yields the protein CASSYSASLRNEQFF.

This clonotype was counted many times. V is TRBV28 and J is TRBJ2-7; TRBD2 aligns across 13 bases. The germline gives CDR1 MDHEN, CDR2 SYDVKM. Trimming took 0 bases from V and 5 from J; bases not matched to a gene: 4. This CDR3 is 16 amino acids long. The CDR3 region is CASSLWTSGRRDEQYF. CDR3 nucleotides: TGTGCCAGCAGTTTATGGACTAGCGGGAGGCGGGACGAGCAGTACTTC. Using reference TRBV28 and TRBJ2-7 for the parts outside the CDR3, the full variable domain is DVKVTQSSRYLVKRTGEKVFLECVQDMDHENMFWYRQDPGLGLRLIYFSYDVKMKEKGDIPEGYSVSREKKERFSLILESASTNQTSMYLCASSLWTSGRRDEQYFGPGTRLTVT.

The rearrangement links TRBV7-9 to TRBJ2-5, with D unresolved. The CDR3 is 12 amino acids. V was cut by 1 base and J by 10 bases, with 10 bases left in between. Germline loops: CDR1 SEHNR, CDR2 FQNEAQ (reference sequence). The CDR3 nucleotides read TGTGCCAGCAGCTTAGTGACGGGCGACCAGTACTTC. Protein: CASSLVTGDQYF.

This clonotype was detected ten times or more. This chain uses TRBV14 with TRBJ1-4; perhaps TRBD1 as D (5 bases). With 3 bases removed from V and 10 bases from J, the gap between germline ends came to 9 bases. The CDR3 covers 12 residues. The germline gives CDR1 SGHDN, CDR2 FVKESK. CDR3 region: CASSQMGGKLFF. The CDR3, as DNA: TGTGCCAGCAGCCAGATGGGGGGAAAACTGTTTTTT.

This clonotype was counted a single time. This may come from a read error, since a much larger clone is one base off. J is TRBJ1-1 and V is TRBV7-9; D gene unclear. CDR1 and CDR2 from the germline V gene are SEHNR and FQNEAQ (reference sequence). The CDR3 contains 12 residues. CDR3 DNA sequence: TGTGCCAGCAGCCCGGATTCGGCTGATGCTTTCTTT. It is translated as CASSPDSADAFF.